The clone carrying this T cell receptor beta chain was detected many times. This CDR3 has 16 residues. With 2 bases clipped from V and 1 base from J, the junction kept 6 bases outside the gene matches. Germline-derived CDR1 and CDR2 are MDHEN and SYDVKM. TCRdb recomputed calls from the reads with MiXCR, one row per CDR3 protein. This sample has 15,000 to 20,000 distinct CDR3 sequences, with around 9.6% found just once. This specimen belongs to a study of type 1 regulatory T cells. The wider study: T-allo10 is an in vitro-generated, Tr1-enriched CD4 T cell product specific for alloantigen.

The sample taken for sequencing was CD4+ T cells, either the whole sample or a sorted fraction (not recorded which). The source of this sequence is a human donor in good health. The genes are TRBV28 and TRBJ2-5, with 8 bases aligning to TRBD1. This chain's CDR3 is CASSLPGTGVQETQYF. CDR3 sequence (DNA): TGTGCCAGCAGTTTACCAGGGACAGGTGTCCAAGAGACCCAGTACTTC.